These 7 T cell receptor beta chains were all obtained from the same sample, sequenced in a study of PD-L1 blockade in urothelial cancer. Time point noted: pretreatment peripheral blood. Repertoires were generated with immunoSEQ multiplex PCR, while TCRdb's copy carries only in-frame clones and drops some. The sample records tens of thousands of clones, approximately 80% being singletons. The sample here was PBMCs, taken around atezolizumab (anti-PD-L1) treatment. These receptors were taken from a man between 65 and 80 years old with urothelial cancer.

This chain joins TRBV19 and TRBJ1-4, with D perhaps TRBD1 (5 bases). The CDR3 runs to 15 residues. CDR1 is LNHDA and CDR2 is SQIVND in the germline V gene (reference sequence). Trimming took 6 bases from V and 6 from J, leaving 17 bases between them. CDR3 sequence: CASRRDPSGDEKLFF. CDR3 in DNA: TGTGCCAGTAGACGAGACCCGTCGGGGGATGAAAAACTGTTTTTT.

The chain combines TRBV19 with TRBJ1-1; a weak D match, TRBD1 (6 bases). CDR1 and CDR2 (germline): LNHDA, SQIVND (reference sequence). This CDR3 spans 14 amino acids. Trimming removed 7 bases at V and 3 bases at J, with 15 bases between. CDR3 nucleotides: TGTGCCAGTAACAGGGACGCGCGGTACACTGAAGCTTTCTTT. This gives the protein CASNRDARYTEAFF.

The V gene is TRBV7-9, the J gene TRBJ2-5; TRBD1 aligns across 11 bases. With V trimmed by 4 bases and J by 5 bases, 9 bases remained unmatched. From germline, CDR1 is SEHNR and CDR2 FQNEAQ (reference sequence). This CDR3 spans 16 amino acids. The CDR3 loop is CASSSRGQGAAETQYF. The CDR3 nucleotides read TGTGCCAGCAGCTCCCGTGGACAGGGGGCGGCGGAGACCCAGTACTTC.

The DNA of the CDR3 is TGTGCCAGCAGCTCATGGGGGACAGCGGGAGATACGCAGTATTTT. Translating gives CASSSWGTAGDTQYF. The V call is TRBV7-9, the J call TRBJ2-3, with D possibly TRBD1 on 7 matching bases. Germline lookup yields CDR1 SEHNR and CDR2 FQNEAQ (reference sequence). V was cut by 4 bases and J by 5 bases, with 16 bases left in between. There are 15 residues in the CDR3.

In its sample, this clone was seen a few times. V is TRBV6-5 and J is TRBJ1-2, with 11 bases lining up with TRBD1. The CDR3 contains 14 residues. Germline CDR1 and CDR2: MNHEY and SVGAGI. V lost 4 bases and J lost 7; bases outside the gene matches: 5. The CDR3 is CASSSWTGGGGYTF. The CDR3 DNA follows: TGTGCCAGCAGTTCCTGGACAGGGGGCGGTGGCTACACCTTC.

In its sample, this clone was seen a few times. The rearrangement links TRBV6-5 to TRBJ2-3; D might be TRBD1 (5 bases). CDR1 is MNHEY, CDR2 SVGAGI, per germline. The CDR3 is 14 amino acids. The V gene lost 0 bases and the J gene lost 2 bases, with 6 bases spanning the gap. CDR3 loop: CASSYSTVTDTQYF. CDR3 sequence (DNA): TGTGCCAGCAGTTACTCGACAGTCACAGATACGCAGTATTTT.

The chain uses TRBV6-1 and TRBJ1-4, with TRBD1 matching 8 bases. The CDR3 consists of 14 residues. The V gene end was trimmed by 6 bases and the J gene end by 8 bases; junction bases not matched to a gene: 8. Per germline, CDR1 MNHNS and CDR2 SASEGT. Here the CDR3 DNA reads TGTGCCAGCAGGGGGCGGACAGGGCGAGAAAAACTGTTTTTT. Its translation is CASRGRTGREKLFF.